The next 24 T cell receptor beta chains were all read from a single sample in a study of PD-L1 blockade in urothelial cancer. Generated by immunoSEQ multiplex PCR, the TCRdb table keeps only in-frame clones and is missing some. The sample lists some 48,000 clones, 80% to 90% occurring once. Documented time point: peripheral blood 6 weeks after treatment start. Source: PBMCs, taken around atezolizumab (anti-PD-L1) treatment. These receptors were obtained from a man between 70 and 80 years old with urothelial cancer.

CDR3 nucleotide sequence: TGTGCCAGCAGCTTAGGGGTCGGGACAAAAGGCACTGAAGCTTTCTTT. It is translated as CASSLGVGTKGTEAFF. V gene TRBV11-1 combines with J gene TRBJ1-1, with D perhaps matching TRBD1 (6 bases). The germline V and J ends were trimmed by 1 base and 4 bases, with 16 bases remaining between them. CDR1 and CDR2 (germline): SGHAT, FQDESV (reference sequence). The CDR3 is 16 residues long.

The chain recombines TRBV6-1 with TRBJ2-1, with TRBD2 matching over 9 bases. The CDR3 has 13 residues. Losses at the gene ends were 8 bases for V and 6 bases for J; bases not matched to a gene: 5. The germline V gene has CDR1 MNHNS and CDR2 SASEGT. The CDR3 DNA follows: TGTGCCAGCGCAGTTAGCGGGAGCAATGAGCAGTTCTTC. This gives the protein CASAVSGSNEQFF.

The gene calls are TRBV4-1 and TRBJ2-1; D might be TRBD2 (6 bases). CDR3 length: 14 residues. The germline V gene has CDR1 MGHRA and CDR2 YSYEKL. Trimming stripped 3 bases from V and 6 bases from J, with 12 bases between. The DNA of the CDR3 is TGCGCCAGCAGCCACATACTAGCAGCCAATGAGCAGTTCTTC. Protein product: CASSHILAANEQFF.

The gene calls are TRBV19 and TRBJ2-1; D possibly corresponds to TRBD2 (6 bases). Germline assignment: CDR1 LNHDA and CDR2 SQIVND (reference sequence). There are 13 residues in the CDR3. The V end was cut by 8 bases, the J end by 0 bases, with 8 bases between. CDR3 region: CASSSASYNEQFF. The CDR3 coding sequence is TGTGCCAGTTCTAGCGCCTCCTACAATGAGCAGTTCTTC.

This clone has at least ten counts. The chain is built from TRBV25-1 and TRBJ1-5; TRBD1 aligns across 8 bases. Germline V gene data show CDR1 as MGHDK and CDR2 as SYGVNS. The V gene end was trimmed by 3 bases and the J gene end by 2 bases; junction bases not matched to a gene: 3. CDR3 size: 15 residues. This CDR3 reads CASSDGQGGNQPQHF. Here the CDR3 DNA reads TGTGCCAGCAGTGATGGACAGGGCGGCAATCAGCCCCAGCATTTT.

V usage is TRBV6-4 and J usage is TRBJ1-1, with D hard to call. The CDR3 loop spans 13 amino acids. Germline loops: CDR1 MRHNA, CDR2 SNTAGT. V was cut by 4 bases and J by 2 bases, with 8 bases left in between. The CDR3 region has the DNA TGTGCCAGCAGTGTAGGCGGAAACACTGAAGCTTTCTTT. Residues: CASSVGGNTEAFF.

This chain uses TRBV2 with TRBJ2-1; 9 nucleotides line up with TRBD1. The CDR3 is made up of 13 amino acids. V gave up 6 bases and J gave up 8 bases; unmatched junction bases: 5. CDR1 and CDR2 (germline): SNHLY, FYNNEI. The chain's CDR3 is CASRDDRGDEQFF. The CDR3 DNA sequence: TGTGCCAGCAGGGACGACAGGGGGGATGAGCAGTTCTTC.

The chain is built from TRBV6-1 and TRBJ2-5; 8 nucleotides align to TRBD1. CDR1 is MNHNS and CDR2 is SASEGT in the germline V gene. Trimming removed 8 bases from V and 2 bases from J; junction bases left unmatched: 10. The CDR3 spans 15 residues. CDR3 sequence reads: CASGRYGTGQETQYF. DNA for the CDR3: TGTGCCAGCGGGCGATATGGGACAGGACAAGAGACCCAGTACTTC.

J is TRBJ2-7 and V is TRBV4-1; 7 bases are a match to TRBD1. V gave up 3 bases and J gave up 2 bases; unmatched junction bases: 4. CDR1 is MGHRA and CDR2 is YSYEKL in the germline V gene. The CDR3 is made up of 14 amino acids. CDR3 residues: CASSQVTGPYEQYF. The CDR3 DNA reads TGCGCCAGCAGCCAGGTGACAGGGCCCTACGAGCAGTACTTC.

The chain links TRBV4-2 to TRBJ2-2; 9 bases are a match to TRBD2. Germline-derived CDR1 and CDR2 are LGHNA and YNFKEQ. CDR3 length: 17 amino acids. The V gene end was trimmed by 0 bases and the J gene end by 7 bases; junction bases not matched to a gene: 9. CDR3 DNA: TGTGCCAGCAGCCAAGATCAGGCGGGAGGGCCGAACGGGGAGCTGTTTTTT. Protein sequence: CASSQDQAGGPNGELFF.

The CDR3 bases are TGCGCCACCTCCCGATTGCGGGACTACAATGAGCAGTTCTTC. Translated: CATSRLRDYNEQFF. This chain uses TRBV10-1 with TRBJ2-1; D perhaps matches TRBD2 (6 bases). CDR3 length: 14 residues. The V gene lost 10 bases and the J gene lost 3 bases, with 16 bases spanning the gap. CDR1 is WNHNN, CDR2 SYGVQD, per germline (reference sequence).

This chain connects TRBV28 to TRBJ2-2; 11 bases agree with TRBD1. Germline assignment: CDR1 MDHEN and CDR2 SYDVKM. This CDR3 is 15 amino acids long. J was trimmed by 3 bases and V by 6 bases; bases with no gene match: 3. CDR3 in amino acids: CASRSGQGDTGELFF. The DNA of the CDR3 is TGTGCCAGCAGGTCGGGACAGGGGGACACCGGGGAGCTGTTTTTT.

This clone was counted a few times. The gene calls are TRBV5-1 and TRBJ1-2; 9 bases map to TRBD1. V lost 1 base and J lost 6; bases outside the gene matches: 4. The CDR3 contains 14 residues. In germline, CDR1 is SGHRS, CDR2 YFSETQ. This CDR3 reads CASSLTGGAHGYTF. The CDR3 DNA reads TGCGCCAGCAGCTTGACAGGGGGCGCCCATGGCTACACCTTC. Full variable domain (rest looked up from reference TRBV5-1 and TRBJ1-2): KAGVTQTPRYLIKTRGQQVTLSCSPISGHRSVSWYQQTPGQGLQFLFEYFSETQRNKGNFPGRFSGRQFSNSRSEMNVSTLELGDSALYLCASSLTGGAHGYTFGSGTRLTVV.

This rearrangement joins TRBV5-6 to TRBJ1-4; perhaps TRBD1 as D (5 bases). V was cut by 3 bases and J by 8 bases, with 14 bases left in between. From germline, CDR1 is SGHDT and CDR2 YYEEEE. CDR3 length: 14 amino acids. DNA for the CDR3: TGTGCCAGCAGCTGGGGCCCTCAAGGGGAAAAACTGTTTTTT. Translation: CASSWGPQGEKLFF.

CDR3 DNA sequence: TGTGCCAGCAGTGAGTCAAGGACATGGGAGACCCAGTACTTC. It yields the protein CASSESRTWETQYF. V is TRBV6-1 and J is TRBJ2-5; the D gene is possibly TRBD1 (5 bases). This CDR3 spans 14 amino acids. CDR1 and CDR2 from the germline V gene are MNHNS and SASEGT. V shed 3 bases and J shed 5 bases, with 13 bases lying between them.

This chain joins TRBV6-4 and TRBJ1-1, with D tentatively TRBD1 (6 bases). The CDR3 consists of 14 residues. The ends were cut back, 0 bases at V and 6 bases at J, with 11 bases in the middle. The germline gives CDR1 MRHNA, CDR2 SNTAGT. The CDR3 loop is CASSDSTRGPEAFF. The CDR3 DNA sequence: TGTGCCAGCAGTGACTCGACCAGGGGCCCTGAAGCTTTCTTT.

The CDR3: CASSQGAGGYTF. CDR3 bases: TGTGCCAGCAGCCAGGGGGCAGGGGGCTACACCTTC. The chain joins TRBV6-5 to TRBJ1-2, with 8 bases identical to TRBD1. Germline V gives CDR1 MNHEY, CDR2 SVGAGI. V trimming: 6 bases; J trimming: 8 bases; junction bases outside the gene matches: 5. This CDR3 has 12 residues.

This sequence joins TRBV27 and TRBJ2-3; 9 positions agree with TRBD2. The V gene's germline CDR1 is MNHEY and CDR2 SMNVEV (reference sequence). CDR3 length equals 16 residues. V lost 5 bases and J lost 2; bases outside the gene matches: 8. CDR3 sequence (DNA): TGTGCCAGCAGTCCGATACTAGCGGGCCTCACAGATACGCAGTATTTT. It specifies CASSPILAGLTDTQYF.

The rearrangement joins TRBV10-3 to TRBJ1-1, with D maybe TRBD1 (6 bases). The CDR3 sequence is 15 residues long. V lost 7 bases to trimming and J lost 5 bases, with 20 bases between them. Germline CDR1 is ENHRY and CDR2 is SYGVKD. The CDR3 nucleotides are TGTGCCATCATCGGCGGGGGGGCCAGATGGACTGAAGCTTTCTTT. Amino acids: CAIIGGGARWTEAFF.

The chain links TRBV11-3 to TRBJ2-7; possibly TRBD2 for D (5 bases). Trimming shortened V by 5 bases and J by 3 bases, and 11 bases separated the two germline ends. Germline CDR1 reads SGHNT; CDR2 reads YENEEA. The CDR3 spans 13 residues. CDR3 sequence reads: CASSLGGNYEQYF. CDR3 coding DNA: TGTGCCAGCAGCCTCGGAGGAAACTACGAGCAGTACTTC.

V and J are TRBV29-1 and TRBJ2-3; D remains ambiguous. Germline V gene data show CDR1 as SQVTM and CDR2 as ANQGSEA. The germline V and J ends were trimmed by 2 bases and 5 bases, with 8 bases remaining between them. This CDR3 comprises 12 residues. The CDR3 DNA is TGCAGCGTTGAATCGCTAGAAGATACGCAGTATTTT. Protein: CSVESLEDTQYF.

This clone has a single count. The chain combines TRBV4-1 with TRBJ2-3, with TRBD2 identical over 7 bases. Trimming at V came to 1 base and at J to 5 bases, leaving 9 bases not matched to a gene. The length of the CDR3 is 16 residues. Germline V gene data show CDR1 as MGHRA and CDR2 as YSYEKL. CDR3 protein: CASSQVMREGLDTQYF. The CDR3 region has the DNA TGCGCCAGCAGCCAAGTTATGAGGGAGGGCTTAGATACGCAGTATTTT.

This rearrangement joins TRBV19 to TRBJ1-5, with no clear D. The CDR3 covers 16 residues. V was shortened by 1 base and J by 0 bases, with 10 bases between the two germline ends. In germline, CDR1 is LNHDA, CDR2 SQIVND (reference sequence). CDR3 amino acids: CASSIVEGNSNQPQHF. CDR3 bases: TGTGCCAGTAGTATAGTAGAGGGAAATAGCAATCAGCCCCAGCATTTT.

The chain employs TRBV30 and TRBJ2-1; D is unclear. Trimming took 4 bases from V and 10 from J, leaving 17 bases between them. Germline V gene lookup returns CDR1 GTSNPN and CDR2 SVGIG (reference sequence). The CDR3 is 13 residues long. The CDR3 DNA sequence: TGTGCCTGGAACGCAGGTTACCTCCCCGAGCAGTTCTTC. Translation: CAWNAGYLPEQFF.